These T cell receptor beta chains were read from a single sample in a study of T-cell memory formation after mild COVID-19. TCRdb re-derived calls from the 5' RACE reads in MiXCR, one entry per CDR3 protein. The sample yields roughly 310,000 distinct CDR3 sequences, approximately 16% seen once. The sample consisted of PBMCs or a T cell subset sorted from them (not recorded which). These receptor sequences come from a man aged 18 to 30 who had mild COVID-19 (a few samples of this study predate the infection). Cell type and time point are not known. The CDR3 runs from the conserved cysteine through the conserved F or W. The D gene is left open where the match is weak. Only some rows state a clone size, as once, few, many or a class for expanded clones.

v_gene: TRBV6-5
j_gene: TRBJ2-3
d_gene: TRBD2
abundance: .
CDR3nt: TGTGCCAGCAGTTACAGGAGGCGGGGGGAATATGGTACGCAGTATTTT
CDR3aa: CASSYRRRGEYGTQYF

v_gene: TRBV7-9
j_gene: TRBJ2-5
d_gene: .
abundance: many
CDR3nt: TGTGCCAGCAGCTTCCCGTGGGGCCAAGAGACCCAGTACTTC
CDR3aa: CASSFPWGQETQYF

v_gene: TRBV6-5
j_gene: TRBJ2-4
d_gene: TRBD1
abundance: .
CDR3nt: TGTGCCAGCAGTTACTCCGGCAGGGGGAACATTCAGTACTTC
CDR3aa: CASSYSGRGNIQYF

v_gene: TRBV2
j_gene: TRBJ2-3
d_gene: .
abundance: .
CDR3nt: TGTGCCAGCAGTGAGTACGGGGGTGGCACAGATACGCAGTATTTT
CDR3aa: CASSEYGGGTDTQYF

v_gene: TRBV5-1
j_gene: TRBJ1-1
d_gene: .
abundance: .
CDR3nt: TGCGCCAGCAGCTTCGCAGGGGTGGTCATGAACACTGAAGCTTTCTTT
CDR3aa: CASSFAGVVMNTEAFF

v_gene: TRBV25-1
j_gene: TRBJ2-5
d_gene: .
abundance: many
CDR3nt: TGTGCCAGCAGTGAATGGGGGGCGCAGACCCAGTACTTC
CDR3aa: CASSEWGAQTQYF

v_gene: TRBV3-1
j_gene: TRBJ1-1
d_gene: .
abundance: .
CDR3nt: TGTGCCAGCAGCCAGCACATGAACACTGAAGCTTTCTTT
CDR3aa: CASSQHMNTEAFF

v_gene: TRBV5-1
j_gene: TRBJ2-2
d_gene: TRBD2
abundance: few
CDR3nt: TGCGCCAGCAGCCTGCCCCTAGCGGGCGGGAACACCGGGGAGCTGTTTTTT
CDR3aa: CASSLPLAGGNTGELFF

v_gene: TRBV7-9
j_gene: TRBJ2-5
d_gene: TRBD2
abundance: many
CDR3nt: TGTGCCAGCAGCTCGGGACTAGAAGGGACCCAGTACTTC
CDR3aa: CASSSGLEGTQYF

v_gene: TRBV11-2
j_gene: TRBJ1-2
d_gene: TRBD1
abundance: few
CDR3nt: TGTGCCAGCAGCTTTCAAGGACAGGGAACCTATGGCTACACCTTC
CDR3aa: CASSFQGQGTYGYTF

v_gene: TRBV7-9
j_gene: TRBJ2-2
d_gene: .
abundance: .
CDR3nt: TGTGCCAGCAGCTCACTATCCCGGGGACCTAACACCGGGGAGCTGTTTTTT
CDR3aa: CASSSLSRGPNTGELFF

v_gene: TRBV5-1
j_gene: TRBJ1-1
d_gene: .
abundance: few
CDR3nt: TGCGCCAGCAACCAGGACGGCAACACTGAAGCTTTCTTT
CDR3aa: CASNQDGNTEAFF

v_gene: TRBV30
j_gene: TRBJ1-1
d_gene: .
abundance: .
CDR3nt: TGTGCCTGTGGTAGGAACACTGAAGCTTTCTTT
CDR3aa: CACGRNTEAFF

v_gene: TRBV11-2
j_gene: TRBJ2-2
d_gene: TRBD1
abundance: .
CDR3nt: TGTGCCAGCAGCCCTGGGGGGACAGGATCTTCCGCCGGGGAGCTGTTTTTT
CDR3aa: CASSPGGTGSSAGELFF

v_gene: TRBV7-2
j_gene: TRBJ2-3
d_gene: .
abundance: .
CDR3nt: TGTGCCAGCAGCCGCGACCCTCTGATCACAGATACGCAGTATTTT
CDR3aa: CASSRDPLITDTQYF

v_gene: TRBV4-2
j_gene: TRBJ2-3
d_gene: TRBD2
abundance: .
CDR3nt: TGTGCCAGCAGCCAACGACTAGCGGCTAGCACAGATACGCAGTATTTT
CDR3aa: CASSQRLAASTDTQYF

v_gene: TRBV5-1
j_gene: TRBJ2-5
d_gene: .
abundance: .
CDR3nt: TGCGCCAGCAGCGCCCGGGCAGCGGGACAGCAAGAGACCCAGTACTTC
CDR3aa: CASSARAAGQQETQYF

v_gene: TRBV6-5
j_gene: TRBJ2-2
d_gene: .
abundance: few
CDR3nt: TGTGCCAGCAGTTACTCCTGGACACCGAACACCGGGGAGCTGTTTTTT
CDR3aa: CASSYSWTPNTGELFF

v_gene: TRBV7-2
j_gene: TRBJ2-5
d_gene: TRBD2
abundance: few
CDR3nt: TGTGCCAGCACCACCGGACTAGCGGAAGAGACCCAGTACTTC
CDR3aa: CASTTGLAEETQYF

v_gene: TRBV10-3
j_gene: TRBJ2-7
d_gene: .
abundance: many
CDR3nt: TGTGCCATCAGTGACACTAAGGGACGGATCGAGCAGTACTTC
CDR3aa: CAISDTKGRIEQYF

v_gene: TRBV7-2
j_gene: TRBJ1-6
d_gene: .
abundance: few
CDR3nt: TGTGCCAGCAACCAACGGGGGAATGGCAATTCACCCCTCCACTTT
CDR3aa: CASNQRGNGNSPLHF

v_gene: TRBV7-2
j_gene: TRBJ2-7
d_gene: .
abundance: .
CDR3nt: TGTGCCAGCAGCTTAAGGCGGGGCGGGCCGAGCTCCTACGAGCAGTACTTC
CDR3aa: CASSLRRGGPSSYEQYF

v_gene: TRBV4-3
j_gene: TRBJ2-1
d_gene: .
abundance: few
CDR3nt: TGCGCCAGCAGCCAAGATCTAACAGTGTCCTACAATGAGCAGTTCTTC
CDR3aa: CASSQDLTVSYNEQFF

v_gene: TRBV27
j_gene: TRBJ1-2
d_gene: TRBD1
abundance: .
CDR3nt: TGTGCCAGCAGTTCCTCTACAGGGGGCTATGGCTACACCTTC
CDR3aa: CASSSSTGGYGYTF

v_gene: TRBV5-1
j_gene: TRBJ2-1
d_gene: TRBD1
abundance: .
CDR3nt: TGCGCCAGCAGCCAGGGACCGAACAGGGGGCAGTTCTTC
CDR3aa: CASSQGPNRGQFF

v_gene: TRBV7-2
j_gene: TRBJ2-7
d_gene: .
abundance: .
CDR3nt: TGTGCCAGCAGCCGTCCTTATACAGGCGAGCAGTACTTC
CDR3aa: CASSRPYTGEQYF

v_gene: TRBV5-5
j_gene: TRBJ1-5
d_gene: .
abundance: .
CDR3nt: TGTGCCAGCAGCTTTGTGGATCAGCCCCAGCATTTT
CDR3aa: CASSFVDQPQHF

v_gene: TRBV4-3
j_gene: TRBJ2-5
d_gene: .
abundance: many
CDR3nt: TGCGCCAGCAGCCAAGGCCGAGTCCGGGCCTTCCAAGAGACCCAGTACTTC
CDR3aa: CASSQGRVRAFQETQYF